A single sample is the source of the 18 T cell receptor beta chains below, sequenced in a study of preoperative IRX-2 immunotherapy in early breast cancer. Stated treatment: preoperative locoregional IRX-2 cytokine immunotherapy. Only in-frame clones appear in the TCRdb table, and some are missing; sequencing was by immunoSEQ multiplex PCR. Of approximately 30,000 clones listed, about 96% are singletons. This specimen was taken from a patient treated with IRX-2 immunotherapy. The origin of the receptors is a human donor with breast cancer.

The rearrangement links TRBV6-6 to TRBJ1-1; D is undetermined. Trimming stripped 10 bases from V and 5 bases from J, with 14 bases between. CDR1 and CDR2 (germline): MNHNY, SVGAGI (reference sequence). The CDR3 loop spans 12 amino acids. CDR3: CATRATWTEAFF. CDR3 DNA: TGTGCCACCCGGGCCACGTGGACTGAAGCTTTCTTT.

The CDR3 DNA is TGTGCCAGTCGTAGCTATGGCTACACCTTC. It yields the protein CASRSYGYTF. The chain is built from TRBV19 and TRBJ1-2; D gene ambiguous. Germline V gene sequence: CDR1 LNHDA, CDR2 SQIVND (reference sequence). V dropped 8 bases and J dropped 4 bases, with 5 bases sitting between them. The CDR3 is made up of 10 amino acids.

The chain uses TRBV7-9 and TRBJ2-1; 15 bases are shared with TRBD2. Germline V gives CDR1 SEHNR, CDR2 FQNEAQ (reference sequence). This CDR3 contains 18 residues. Germline trimming cut 4 bases from V and 9 bases from J; bases unmatched to any gene: 13. CDR3: CASSSPPWGLAGGSEQFF. CDR3 bases: TGTGCCAGCAGCTCACCCCCATGGGGACTAGCGGGAGGAAGTGAGCAGTTCTTC.

DNA of the CDR3: TGTGCCAGCAGCTTTGGAAACTGGGAGACCCAGTACTTC. It encodes CASSFGNWETQYF. The rearrangement links TRBV5-8 to TRBJ2-5; D not certain. The CDR3 sequence is 13 residues long. Trimming cost V 2 bases and J 5 bases, with 10 bases left between them. Germline values: CDR1 SGHTS, CDR2 YDEGEE.

The J gene is TRBJ1-3, the V gene TRBV18; tentative D call: TRBD1 (5 bases). The V gene's germline CDR1 is KGHSH and CDR2 LQKENI. The CDR3 extends over 17 amino acids. Trimming removed 3 bases from V and 0 bases from J, with 15 bases in between. DNA of the CDR3: TGTGCCAGCTCACCCACTGGGGACGCCTACTCTGGAAACACCATATATTTT. This sequence encodes CASSPTGDAYSGNTIYF.

As concerns this clone: At one boundary the junction diverges from the germline segment, which might be a read error. V usage is TRBV27 and J usage is TRBJ2-7; D gene ambiguous. Germline V CDR1 and CDR2: MNHEY, SMNVEV (reference sequence). The CDR3 loop spans 15 amino acids. CDR3 sequence (DNA): TGTGCCAGCAGTATATCCTCCTTATTGCCGTACGAGCAGTACTTC. Translating gives CASSISSLLPYEQYF.

J is TRBJ2-5 and V is TRBV11-3; 7 nucleotides match TRBD2. This CDR3 contains 15 residues. V dropped 1 base and J dropped 2; count of bases not matched to a gene: 4. From germline, CDR1 is SGHNT and CDR2 YENEEA. This chain's CDR3 is CASSLGASGQETQYF. The CDR3 DNA is TGTGCCAGCAGCTTAGGGGCTAGCGGACAAGAGACCCAGTACTTC.

The chain is built from TRBV7-2 and TRBJ1-1; perhaps TRBD1 as D (6 bases). V lost 5 bases and J lost 7, with 14 bases in between. The CDR3 extends over 13 amino acids. The germline V gene encodes CDR1 SGHTA and CDR2 FQGNSA. CDR3 amino acids: CASSITGWGEAFF. In nucleotides, the CDR3 is TGTGCCAGCAGCATTACAGGGTGGGGTGAAGCTTTCTTT.

The chain uses TRBV11-1 and TRBJ1-1, with a tentative D call TRBD1 (5 bases). The germline V gene encodes CDR1 SGHAT and CDR2 FQDESV (reference sequence). This CDR3 is built from 14 residues. Trimming took 3 bases from V and 4 from J, leaving 12 bases between them. The CDR3 sequence: CASSLGPGSTEAFF. The CDR3 coding sequence is TGTGCCAGCAGCTTGGGGCCTGGGAGCACTGAAGCTTTCTTT.

This clone was picked up one time. This chain connects TRBV7-2 to TRBJ1-1; no reliable D call. Germline assignment: CDR1 SGHTA and CDR2 FQGNSA. The germline V and J ends were trimmed by 7 bases and 0 bases, with 18 bases remaining between them. This CDR3 has 16 residues. The CDR3 region is CASTKYLRHLNTEAFF. The CDR3 DNA sequence: TGTGCCAGCACCAAATACCTGCGACATCTGAACACTGAAGCTTTCTTT.

This clone was found once. The chain uses TRBV27 and TRBJ1-2; 11 positions match TRBD1. Germline values: CDR1 MNHEY, CDR2 SMNVEV (reference sequence). CDR3 length equals 15 residues. V shed 4 bases, J shed 6 bases, and the junction held 7 bases outside the gene matches. The CDR3 sequence: CASSSWTGGDDGYTF. The CDR3 DNA is TGTGCCAGCAGTTCCTGGACAGGGGGCGACGATGGCTACACCTTC.

The rearrangement joins TRBV4-1 to TRBJ2-1; 9 nucleotides align to TRBD2. V was clipped by 1 base and J by 9 bases; unmatched bases: 13. Germline CDR1 MGHRA, CDR2 YSYEKL. The CDR3 has 17 amino acids. The chain's CDR3 is CASSQVQALAGVGEQFF. CDR3 nucleotide sequence: TGCGCCAGCAGCCAAGTCCAAGCCTTAGCGGGAGTGGGTGAGCAGTTCTTC.

The V gene is TRBV9, the J gene TRBJ2-2, with TRBD1 as a possible D gene (6 bases). From germline, CDR1 is SGDLS and CDR2 YYNGEE. Trimming cost V 0 bases and J 6 bases, with 9 bases left between them. This CDR3 region has 14 residues. CDR3 sequence: CASSVDAGAGELFF. The CDR3 DNA sequence: TGTGCCAGCAGCGTAGATGCAGGGGCCGGGGAGCTGTTTTTT. The variable domain in full, completed from reference TRBV9 and TRBJ2-2, reads DSGVTQTPKHLITATGQRVTLRCSPRSGDLSVYWYQQSLDQGLQFLIQYYNGEERAKGNILERFSAQQFPDLHSELNLSSLELGDSALYFCASSVDAGAGELFFGEGSRLTVL.

The chain joins TRBV11-2 to TRBJ2-5; TRBD2 matches 7 bases. J was trimmed by 5 bases and V by 5 bases; bases with no gene match: 11. The CDR3 spans 15 residues. Germline assignment: CDR1 SGHAT and CDR2 FQNNGV. This CDR3 is CASSTLGGIGETQYF. DNA for the CDR3: TGTGCCAGCAGCACCCTGGGGGGGATAGGGGAGACCCAGTACTTC.

The J gene is TRBJ2-5, the V gene TRBV29-1; 8 nucleotides align to TRBD1. The junction had 7 bases not matched to a gene; V was cut back by 3 bases and J by 4 bases. Germline V gives CDR1 SQVTM, CDR2 ANQGSEA. The CDR3 has 14 amino acids. The CDR3 nucleotides read TGCAGCGTTGACGACAGGGGACAGCGAGAGACCCAGTACTTC. This codes for CSVDDRGQRETQYF.

The genes are TRBV7-9 and TRBJ1-1, with 7 nucleotides matching TRBD1. CDR3 length equals 14 residues. V dropped 5 bases and J dropped 4; count of bases not matched to a gene: 7. Germline loops: CDR1 SEHNR, CDR2 FQNEAQ (reference sequence). CDR3 coding DNA: TGTGCCAGCAGCCTCAGACAGGGTTTCACTGAAGCTTTCTTT. This gives the protein CASSLRQGFTEAFF.

The gene calls are TRBV27 and TRBJ1-4; D not resolved. Germline V lookup: CDR1 MNHEY, CDR2 SMNVEV (reference sequence). V was shortened by 6 bases and J by 8 bases, with 22 bases between the two germline ends. The CDR3 is 16 amino acids. CDR3 sequence reads: CASRALFLVSDEKLFF. The CDR3 DNA sequence: TGTGCCAGCAGGGCTCTCTTTTTGGTCTCTGACGAAAAACTGTTTTTT.

This rearrangement joins TRBV29-1 to TRBJ2-1; 8 bases are shared with TRBD2. Germline assignment: CDR1 SQVTM and CDR2 ANQGSEA. The CDR3 runs to 16 residues. V shed 3 bases, J shed 4 bases, and the junction held 11 bases outside the gene matches. The CDR3 protein is CSVDSHKAGVYNEQFF. CDR3 nucleotide sequence: TGCAGCGTTGACTCCCATAAAGCGGGGGTATACAATGAGCAGTTCTTC.